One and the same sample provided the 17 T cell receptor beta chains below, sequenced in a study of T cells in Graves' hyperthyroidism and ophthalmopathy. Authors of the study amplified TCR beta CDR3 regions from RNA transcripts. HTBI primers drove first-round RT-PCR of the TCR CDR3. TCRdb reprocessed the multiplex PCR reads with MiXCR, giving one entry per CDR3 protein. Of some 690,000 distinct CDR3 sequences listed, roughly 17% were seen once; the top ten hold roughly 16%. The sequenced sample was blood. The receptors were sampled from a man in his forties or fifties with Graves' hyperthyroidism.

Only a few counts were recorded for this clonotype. CDR3 residues: CASRSNRGLNTEAFF. CDR3 DNA: TGTGCCAGCAGATCGAACAGGGGACTGAACACTGAAGCTTTCTTT. V gene TRBV28 combines with J gene TRBJ1-1, with 7 bases aligning to TRBD1. Germline V gives CDR1 MDHEN, CDR2 SYDVKM. Trimming cost V 6 bases and J 0 bases; bases outside gene matches: 7. CDR3 length equals 15 residues.

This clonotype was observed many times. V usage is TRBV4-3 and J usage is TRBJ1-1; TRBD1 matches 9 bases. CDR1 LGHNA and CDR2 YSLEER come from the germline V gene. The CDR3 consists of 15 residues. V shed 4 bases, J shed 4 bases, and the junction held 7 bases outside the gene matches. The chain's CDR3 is CASSLRDREGTEAFF. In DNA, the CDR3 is TGCGCCAGCAGCCTTCGGGACAGGGAAGGCACTGAAGCTTTCTTT.

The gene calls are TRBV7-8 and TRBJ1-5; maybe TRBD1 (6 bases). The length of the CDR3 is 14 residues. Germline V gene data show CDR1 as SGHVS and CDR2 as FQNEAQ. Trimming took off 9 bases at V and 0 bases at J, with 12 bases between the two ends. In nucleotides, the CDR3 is TGTGCCAGTAGGGACATTTATAGCAATCAGCCCCAGCATTTT. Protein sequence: CASRDIYSNQPQHF.

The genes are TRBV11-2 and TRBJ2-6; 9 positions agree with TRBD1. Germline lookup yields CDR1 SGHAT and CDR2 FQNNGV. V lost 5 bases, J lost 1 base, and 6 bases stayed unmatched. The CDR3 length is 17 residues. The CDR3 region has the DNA TGTGCCAGCAGCGTTAGGGACAGGGTGTCTGGGGCCAACGTCCTGACTTTC. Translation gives CASSVRDRVSGANVLTF.

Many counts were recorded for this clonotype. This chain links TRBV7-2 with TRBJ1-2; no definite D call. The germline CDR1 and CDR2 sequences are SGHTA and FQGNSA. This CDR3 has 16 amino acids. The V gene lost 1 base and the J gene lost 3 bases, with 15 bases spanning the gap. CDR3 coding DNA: TGTGCCAGCAGCTTAGATTTGACCAACAACCACTATGGCTACACCTTC. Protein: CASSLDLTNNHYGYTF.

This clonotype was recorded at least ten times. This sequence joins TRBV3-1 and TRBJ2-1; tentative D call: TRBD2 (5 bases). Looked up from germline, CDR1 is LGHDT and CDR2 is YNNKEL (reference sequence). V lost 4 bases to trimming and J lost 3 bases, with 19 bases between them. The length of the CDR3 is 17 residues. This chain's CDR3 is CASSPPGVAGFYNEQFF. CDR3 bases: TGTGCCAGCAGCCCCCCTGGAGTGGCGGGCTTCTACAATGAGCAGTTCTTC.

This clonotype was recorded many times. CDR3 amino acids: CASSGQGAHDTGELFF. CDR3 nucleotides: TGTGCCAGCAGTGGACAGGGGGCGCACGACACCGGGGAGCTGTTTTTT. The chain recombines TRBV6-1 with TRBJ2-2, with TRBD1 matching 10 bases. V lost 4 bases, J lost 3 bases, and 5 bases stayed unmatched. The CDR3 covers 16 residues. The germline V gene encodes CDR1 MNHNS and CDR2 SASEGT.

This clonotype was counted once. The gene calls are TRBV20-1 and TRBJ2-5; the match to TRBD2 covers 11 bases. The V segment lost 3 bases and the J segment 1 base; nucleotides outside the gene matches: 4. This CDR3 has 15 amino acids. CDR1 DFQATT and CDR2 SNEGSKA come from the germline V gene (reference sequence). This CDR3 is CSARGTSGSQETQYF. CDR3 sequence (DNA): TGCAGTGCTAGGGGGACTAGCGGATCCCAAGAGACCCAGTACTTC.

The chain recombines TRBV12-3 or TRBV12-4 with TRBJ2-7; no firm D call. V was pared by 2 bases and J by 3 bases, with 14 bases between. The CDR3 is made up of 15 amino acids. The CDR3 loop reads CASSLSLLTRYEQYF. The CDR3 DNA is TGTGCCAGCAGTTTAAGCCTCCTGACCCGCTACGAGCAGTACTTC.

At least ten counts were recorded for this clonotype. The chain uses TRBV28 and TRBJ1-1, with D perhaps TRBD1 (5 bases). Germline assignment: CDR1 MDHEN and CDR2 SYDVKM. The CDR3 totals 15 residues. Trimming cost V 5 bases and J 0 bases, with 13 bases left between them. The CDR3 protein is CASSRGTEMNTEAFF. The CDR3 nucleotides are TGTGCCAGCAGTCGGGGGACGGAAATGAACACTGAAGCTTTCTTT.

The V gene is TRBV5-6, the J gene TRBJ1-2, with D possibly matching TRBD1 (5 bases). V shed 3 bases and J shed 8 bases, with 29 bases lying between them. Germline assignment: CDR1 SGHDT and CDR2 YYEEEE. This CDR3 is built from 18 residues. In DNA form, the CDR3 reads TGTGCCAGCAGCTCCTTGGGACTTGGATCATCCGTTGCTGGAGGCTACACCTTC. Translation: CASSSLGLGSSVAGGYTF. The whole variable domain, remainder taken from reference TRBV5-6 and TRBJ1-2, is DAGVTQSPTHLIKTRGQQVTLRCSPKSGHDTVSWYQQALGQGPQFIFQYYEEEERQRGNFPDRFSGHQFPNYSSELNVNALLLGDSALYLCASSSLGLGSSVAGGYTFGSGTRLTVV.

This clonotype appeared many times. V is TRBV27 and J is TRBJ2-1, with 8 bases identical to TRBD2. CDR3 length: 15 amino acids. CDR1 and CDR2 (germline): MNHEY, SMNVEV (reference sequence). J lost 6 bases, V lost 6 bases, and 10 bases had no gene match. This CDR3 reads CASSSGTRGLNEQFF. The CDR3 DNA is TGTGCCAGCAGCTCCGGGACTAGAGGACTCAATGAGCAGTTCTTC.

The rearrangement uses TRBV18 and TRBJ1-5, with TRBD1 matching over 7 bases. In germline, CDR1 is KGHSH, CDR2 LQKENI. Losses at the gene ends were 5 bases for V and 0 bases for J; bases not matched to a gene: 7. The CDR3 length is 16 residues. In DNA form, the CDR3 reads TGTGCCAGCTCAGGCGGGACAGTCTATAGCAATCAGCCCCAGCATTTT. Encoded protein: CASSGGTVYSNQPQHF.

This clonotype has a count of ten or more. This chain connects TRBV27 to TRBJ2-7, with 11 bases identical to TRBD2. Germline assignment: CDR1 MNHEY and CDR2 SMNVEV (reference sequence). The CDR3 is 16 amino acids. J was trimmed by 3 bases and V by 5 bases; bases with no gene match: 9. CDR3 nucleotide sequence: TGTGCCAGCAGTCCCTTCTTAGCGGGAGGGAGCTACGAGCAGTACTTC. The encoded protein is CASSPFLAGGSYEQYF.

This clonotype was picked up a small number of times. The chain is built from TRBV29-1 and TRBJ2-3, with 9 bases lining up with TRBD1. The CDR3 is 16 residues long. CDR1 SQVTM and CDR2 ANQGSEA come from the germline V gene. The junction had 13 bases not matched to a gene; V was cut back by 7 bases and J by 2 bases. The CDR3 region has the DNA TGCAGCGCCGAGGGGGGACAGGGAATAGACACAGATACGCAGTATTTT. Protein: CSAEGGQGIDTDTQYF.

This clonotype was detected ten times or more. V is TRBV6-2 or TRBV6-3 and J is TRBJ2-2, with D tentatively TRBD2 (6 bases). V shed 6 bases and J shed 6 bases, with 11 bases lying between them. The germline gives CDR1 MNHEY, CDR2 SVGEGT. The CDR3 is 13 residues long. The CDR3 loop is CASRIAGSGELFF. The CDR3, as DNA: TGTGCCAGCAGAATCGCGGGGTCCGGGGAGCTGTTTTTT.

The CDR3 DNA sequence: TGTGCCAGCATCGAAGAGGGGACAGAAATAGCCAAAAACATTCAGTACTTC. It codes for CASIEEGTEIAKNIQYF. The chain recombines TRBV6-1 with TRBJ2-4, with 7 bases fitting TRBD1. The CDR3 contains 17 residues. Germline lookup yields CDR1 MNHNS and CDR2 SASEGT. J was trimmed by 0 bases and V by 7 bases; bases with no gene match: 12.